This T cell receptor beta chain was sequenced for a study of blood T cell repertoires in COVID-19. In the study overall: Samples taken during acute and convalescent COVID-19 were collected in the United States, Italy and Spain.

Measured with immunoSEQ multiplex PCR; TCRdb has only the in-frame clones, and not every one. The sample lists approximately 170,000 clones; roughly 84% were seen once. This CDR3 contains 12 residues. Germline assignment: CDR1 SEHNR and CDR2 FQNEAQ (reference sequence). Trimming pared 5 bases from V and 6 bases from J, leaving 11 bases between. The gene calls are TRBV7-9 and TRBJ2-7; no definite D call. The clonotype comes from a woman aged 45-59 years who had recovered from COVID-19. The sample taken for sequencing was PBMCs or T cells enriched from blood (not recorded which). The CDR3 bases are TGTGCCAGCAGCCTCCTTTTTCCCGAGCAGTACTTC. Encoded protein: CASSLLFPEQYF.